The next 15 T cell receptor beta chains were all read from a single sample in a study of T cell changes during pregnancy in multiple sclerosis. Assay: immunoSEQ multiplex PCR; the TCRdb copy retains only in-frame clones and omits some. The sample lists 100,000 or so clones; just over 90% were seen once. Sequenced here: peripheral blood, sampled in the second trimester of pregnancy. The receptors come from a female donor in good health, enrolled as a control in a pregnancy study.

This rearrangement joins TRBV14 to TRBJ1-1; D unresolved. The germline CDR1 and CDR2 sequences are SGHDN and FVKESK. Trimming took off 4 bases at V and 6 bases at J, with 12 bases between the two ends. The length of the CDR3 is 13 residues. The CDR3 nucleotides are TGTGCCAGCAGCCTTCGGGGTAGGGCTGAAGCTTTCTTT. Amino acid sequence: CASSLRGRAEAFF.

The V and J genes are TRBV6-5 and TRBJ1-2, with 8 bases lining up with TRBD1. The CDR3 loop spans 14 amino acids. J lost 4 bases, V lost 5 bases, and 6 bases had no gene match. Germline assignment: CDR1 MNHEY and CDR2 SVGAGI. The CDR3 spells CASSQDREGYGYTF. The CDR3, as DNA: TGTGCCAGCAGTCAGGACAGGGAAGGCTATGGCTACACCTTC.

The rearrangement links TRBV5-8 to TRBJ2-7; tentatively, D is TRBD1 (6 bases). The V and J ends lost 4 bases and 4 bases respectively, with 12 bases between them. The CDR3 spans 13 residues. Germline values: CDR1 SGHTS, CDR2 YDEGEE. The DNA for the CDR3 is TGTGCCAGCAGCGCGACAGGATGGTACGAGCAGTACTTC. As protein: CASSATGWYEQYF.

The CDR3: CASSPDSFSGNTIYF. CDR3 coding DNA: TGTGCCAGCAGCCCGGACAGCTTCTCTGGAAACACCATATATTTT. The gene calls are TRBV6-1 and TRBJ1-3, with a tentative D call TRBD1 (6 bases). CDR1 and CDR2 from the germline V gene are MNHNS and SASEGT. Trimming cost V 6 bases and J 0 bases, with 12 bases left between them. This CDR3 has 15 amino acids.

This chain uses TRBV7-9 with TRBJ2-1, with 8 bases that match TRBD1. The CDR3 consists of 16 residues. Germline CDR1 and CDR2: SEHNR and FQNEAQ (reference sequence). The trim removed 5 bases at V and 0 bases at J, leaving 6 bases unmatched. CDR3 sequence reads: CASSPTGGSSYNEQFF. CDR3 DNA: TGTGCCAGCAGCCCTACAGGGGGAAGCTCCTACAATGAGCAGTTCTTC.

To note about this clone: One end of the junction varies from germline; a read error may be responsible. V gene TRBV6-4 combines with J gene TRBJ1-2, with TRBD1 matching 7 bases. The CDR3 length is 17 residues. The germline CDR1 and CDR2 sequences are MRHNA and SNTAGT. In DNA form, the CDR3 reads TGTGCCAGCAGTAACTCCCCCAGCCTACAGGGGCCCTATGGCTACACCTTC. It translates to CASSNSPSLQGPYGYTF.

The V and J genes are TRBV2 and TRBJ2-7, with D uncertain. This CDR3 has 15 amino acids. Germline loops: CDR1 SNHLY, CDR2 FYNNEI. V lost 7 bases, J lost 3 bases, and 19 bases lay in between. CDR3: CASIQMLVSGYEQYF. The CDR3 coding sequence is TGTGCCAGCATTCAAATGCTAGTGTCTGGCTACGAGCAGTACTTC.

V and J are TRBV29-1 and TRBJ1-4; weak D call: TRBD1 (6 bases). Germline CDR1 is SQVTM and CDR2 is ANQGSEA. Trimming left V 4 bases short and J 2 bases short, with 14 bases between. The CDR3 has 15 residues. CDR3 DNA sequence: TGCAGCGTTGGGAGCGGGGGGCGGACTAATGAAAAACTGTTTTTT. It translates to CSVGSGGRTNEKLFF.

The chain carries TRBV5-4 and TRBJ2-3; D is uncertain. Germline V gene lookup returns CDR1 SGHNT and CDR2 YYREEE (reference sequence). The V gene lost 2 bases and the J gene lost 9 bases, with 13 bases spanning the gap. The CDR3 is 13 residues long. DNA of the CDR3: TGTGCCAGCAGCTTTAAAGCCCAGGAAACGCAGTATTTT. Translation: CASSFKAQETQYF.

The chain joins TRBV29-1 to TRBJ2-2, with D possibly matching TRBD1 (5 bases). CDR3 length equals 14 residues. The V end lost 7 bases, the J end lost 0 bases, and 12 bases lay between the germline ends. Germline CDR1 reads SQVTM; CDR2 reads ANQGSEA. The DNA for the CDR3 is TGCAGCGGGGTCCTCAGGGCGAACACCGGGGAGCTGTTTTTT. This translates into CSGVLRANTGELFF.

CDR3: CASSAGRLNTEAFF. CDR3 DNA sequence: TGTGCCAGCAGCGCGGGACGATTGAACACTGAAGCTTTCTTT. This chain uses TRBV7-9 with TRBJ1-1, with TRBD1 as a possible D gene (5 bases). Looked up from germline, CDR1 is SEHNR and CDR2 is FQNEAQ (reference sequence). The CDR3 totals 14 residues. V was pared by 5 bases and J by 0 bases, with 10 bases between.

Written as DNA, the CDR3 is TGTGCCAGCAGCCTCACGGGAGGGAACACTGAAGCTTTCTTT. This codes for CASSLTGGNTEAFF. The chain carries TRBV9 and TRBJ1-1; the D is unclear. CDR1 is SGDLS, CDR2 YYNGEE, per germline. Trimming left V 4 bases short and J 1 base short, with 11 bases between. CDR3 size: 14 residues.

The chain employs TRBV28 and TRBJ2-7; 7 bases are a match to TRBD1. The junction had 5 bases not matched to a gene; V was cut back by 7 bases and J by 5 bases. The CDR3 loop spans 12 amino acids. Germline-derived CDR1 and CDR2 are MDHEN and SYDVKM. The CDR3 is CASTTGVHEQYF. DNA of the CDR3: TGTGCCAGCACCACAGGGGTCCACGAGCAGTACTTC.

V and J are TRBV19 and TRBJ2-7; possibly TRBD1 for D (5 bases). The germline V and J ends were trimmed by 3 bases and 3 bases, with 12 bases remaining between them. CDR3 size: 14 residues. CDR1 and CDR2 from the germline V gene are LNHDA and SQIVND (reference sequence). The DNA of the CDR3 is TGTGCCAGTAGTATGGGTACCAGGGACTACGAGCAGTACTTC. Translating it yields CASSMGTRDYEQYF.

This clone was observed once. The CDR3 loop is CASSRGLAGGTGELFF. CDR3 in DNA: TGTGCCAGCAGCCGAGGACTAGCGGGGGGGACCGGGGAGCTGTTTTTT. The chain employs TRBV7-8 and TRBJ2-2, with TRBD2 identical over 15 bases. The CDR3 totals 16 residues. J lost 5 bases, V lost 5 bases, and 3 bases had no gene match. Germline V CDR1 and CDR2: SGHVS, FQNEAQ.